This TCR beta chain was sequenced during a study of blood T cell repertoires in COVID-19. Germline V gene sequence: CDR1 SGDLS, CDR2 YYNGEE. The CDR3 is 16 residues long. The ends lost 4 bases at V and 4 bases at J; junction bases unmatched: 4. Assay: immunoSEQ multiplex PCR; the TCRdb copy retains only in-frame clones and omits some. The data show a few hundred thousand clones, with over 75% seen just once and 9% to 9.5% held by the top ten. Sequenced: peripheral blood. This chain links TRBV9 with TRBJ2-2; 13 nucleotides line up with TRBD2. The TCR comes from a man younger than 35 with active or convalescent COVID-19. The CDR3 nucleotides read TGTGCCAGCAGCTTGACTAGCGGGGGGTCCACCGGGGAGCTGTTTTTT. Residues: CASSLTSGGSTGELFF.